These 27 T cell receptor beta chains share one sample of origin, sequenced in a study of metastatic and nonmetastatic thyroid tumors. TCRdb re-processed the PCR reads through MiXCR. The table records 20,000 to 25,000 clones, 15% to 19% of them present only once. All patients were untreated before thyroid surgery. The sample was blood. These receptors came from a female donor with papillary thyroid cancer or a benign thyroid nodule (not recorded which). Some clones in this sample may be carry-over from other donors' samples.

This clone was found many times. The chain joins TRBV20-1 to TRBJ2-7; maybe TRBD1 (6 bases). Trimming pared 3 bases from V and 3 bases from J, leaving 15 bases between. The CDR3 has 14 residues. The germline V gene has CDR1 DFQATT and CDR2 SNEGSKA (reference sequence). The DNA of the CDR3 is TGCAGTGCTAGTACCGGGACACACAGCTACGAGCAGTACTTC. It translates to CSASTGTHSYEQYF.

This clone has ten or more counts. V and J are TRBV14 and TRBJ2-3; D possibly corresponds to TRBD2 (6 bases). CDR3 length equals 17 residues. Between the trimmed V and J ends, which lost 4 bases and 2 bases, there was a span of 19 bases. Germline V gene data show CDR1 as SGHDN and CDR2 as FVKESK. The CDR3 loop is CASSRTGTGTFTDTQYF. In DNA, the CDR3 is TGTGCCAGCAGCCGTACCGGGACGGGGACTTTCACAGATACGCAGTATTTT.

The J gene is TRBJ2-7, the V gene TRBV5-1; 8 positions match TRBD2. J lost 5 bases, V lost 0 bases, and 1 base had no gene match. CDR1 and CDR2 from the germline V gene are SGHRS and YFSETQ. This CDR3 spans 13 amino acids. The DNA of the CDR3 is TGCGCCAGCAGCTTGGGGACTAGCAACGAGCAGTACTTC. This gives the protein CASSLGTSNEQYF. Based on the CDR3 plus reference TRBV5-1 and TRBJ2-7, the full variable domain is KAGVTQTPRYLIKTRGQQVTLSCSPISGHRSVSWYQQTPGQGLQFLFEYFSETQRNKGNFPGRFSGRQFSNSRSEMNVSTLELGDSALYLCASSLGTSNEQYFGPGTRLTVT.

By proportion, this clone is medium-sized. The DNA for the CDR3 is TGTGCCAGCAGCTTAGTGGGGCCAGGGGGCTCCTCGATCGAGCAGTACTTC. Its protein product is CASSLVGPGGSSIEQYF. The genes are TRBV11-3 and TRBJ2-7; 8 bases are a match to TRBD1. This CDR3 spans 17 amino acids. The V gene end was trimmed by 1 base and the J gene end by 6 bases; junction bases not matched to a gene: 14. CDR1 SGHNT and CDR2 YENEEA come from the germline V gene.

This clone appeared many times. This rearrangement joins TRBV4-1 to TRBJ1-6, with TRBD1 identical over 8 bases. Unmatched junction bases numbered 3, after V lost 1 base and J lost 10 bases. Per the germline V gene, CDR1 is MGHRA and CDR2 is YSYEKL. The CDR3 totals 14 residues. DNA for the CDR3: TGCGCCAGCAGCCAAGGGACAGGGAGATCACCCCTCCACTTT. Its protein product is CASSQGTGRSPLHF.

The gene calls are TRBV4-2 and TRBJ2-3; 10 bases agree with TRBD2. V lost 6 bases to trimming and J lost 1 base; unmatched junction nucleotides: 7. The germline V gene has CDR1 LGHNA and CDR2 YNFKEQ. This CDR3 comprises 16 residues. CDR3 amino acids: CASSQILAGGTDTQYF. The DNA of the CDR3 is TGTGCCAGCAGTCAGATCCTAGCGGGGGGCACAGATACGCAGTATTTT.

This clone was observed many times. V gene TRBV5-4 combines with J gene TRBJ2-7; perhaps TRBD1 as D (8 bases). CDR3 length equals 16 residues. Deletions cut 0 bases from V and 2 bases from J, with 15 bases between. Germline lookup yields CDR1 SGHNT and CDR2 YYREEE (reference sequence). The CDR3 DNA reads TGTGCCAGCAGCTTGGGGGCACAGGGGGGGACCTACGAGCAGTACTTC. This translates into CASSLGAQGGTYEQYF. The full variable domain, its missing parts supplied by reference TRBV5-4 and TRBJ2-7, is ETGVTQSPTHLIKTRGQQVTLRCSSQSGHNTVSWYQQALGQGPQFIFQYYREEENGRGNFPPRFSGLQFPNYSSELNVNALELDDSALYLCASSLGAQGGTYEQYFGPGTRLTVT.

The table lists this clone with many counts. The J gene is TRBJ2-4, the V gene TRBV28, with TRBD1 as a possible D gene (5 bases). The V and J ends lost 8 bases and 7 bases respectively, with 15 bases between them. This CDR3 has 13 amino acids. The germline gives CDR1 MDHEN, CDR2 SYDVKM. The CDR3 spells CASWGGHSNIQYF. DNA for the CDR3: TGTGCCAGCTGGGGTGGACACTCCAACATTCAGTACTTC.

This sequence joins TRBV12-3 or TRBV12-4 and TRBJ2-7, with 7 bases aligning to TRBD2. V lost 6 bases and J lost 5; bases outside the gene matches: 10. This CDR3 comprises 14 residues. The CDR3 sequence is CASRESGNSNEQYF. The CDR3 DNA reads TGTGCCAGCAGAGAGAGCGGGAATTCTAACGAGCAGTACTTC.

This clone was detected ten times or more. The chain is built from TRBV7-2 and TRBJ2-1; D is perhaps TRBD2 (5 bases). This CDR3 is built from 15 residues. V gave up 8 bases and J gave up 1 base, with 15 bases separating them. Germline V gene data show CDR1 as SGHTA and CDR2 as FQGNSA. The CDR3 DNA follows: TGTGCCAGCCGACGGAGCGGAGAGTCCTACAATGAGCAGTTCTTC. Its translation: CASRRSGESYNEQFF.

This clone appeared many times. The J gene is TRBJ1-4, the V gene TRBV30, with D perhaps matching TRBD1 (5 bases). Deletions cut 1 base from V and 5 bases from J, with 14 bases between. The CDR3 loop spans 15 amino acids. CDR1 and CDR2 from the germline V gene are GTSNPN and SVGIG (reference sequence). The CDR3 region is CAWSDVGDGNEKLFF. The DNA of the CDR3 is TGTGCCTGGAGTGACGTAGGGGACGGGAATGAAAAACTGTTTTTT.

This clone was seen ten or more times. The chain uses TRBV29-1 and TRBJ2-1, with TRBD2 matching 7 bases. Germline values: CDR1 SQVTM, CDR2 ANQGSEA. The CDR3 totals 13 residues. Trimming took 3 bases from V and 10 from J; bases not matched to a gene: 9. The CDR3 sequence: CSVDPAGGREQFF. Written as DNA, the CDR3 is TGCAGCGTTGACCCCGCCGGGGGGAGGGAGCAGTTCTTC.

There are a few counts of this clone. This chain's CDR3 is CASRVLDRANYGYTF. In DNA form, the CDR3 reads TGTGCCAGCAGGGTACTGGACAGGGCGAACTATGGCTACACCTTC. The chain carries TRBV6-1 and TRBJ1-2; 8 nucleotides match TRBD1. CDR3 length: 15 residues. Germline trimming cut 6 bases from V and 2 bases from J; bases unmatched to any gene: 8. Germline V lookup: CDR1 MNHNS, CDR2 SASEGT.

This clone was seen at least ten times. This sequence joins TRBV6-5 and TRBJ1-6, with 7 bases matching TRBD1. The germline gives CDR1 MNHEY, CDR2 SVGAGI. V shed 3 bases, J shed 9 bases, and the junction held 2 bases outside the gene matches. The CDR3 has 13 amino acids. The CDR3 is CASSYGTASPLHF. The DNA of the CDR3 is TGTGCCAGCAGTTATGGGACAGCTTCACCCCTCCACTTT.

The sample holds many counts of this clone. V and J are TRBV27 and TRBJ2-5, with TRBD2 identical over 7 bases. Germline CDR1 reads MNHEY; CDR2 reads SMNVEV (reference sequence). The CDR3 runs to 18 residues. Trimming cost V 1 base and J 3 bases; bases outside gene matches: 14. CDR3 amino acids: CASSLFSRRGRGKETQYF. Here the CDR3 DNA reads TGTGCCAGCAGTTTATTCTCCCGACGGGGGAGGGGTAAAGAGACCCAGTACTTC.

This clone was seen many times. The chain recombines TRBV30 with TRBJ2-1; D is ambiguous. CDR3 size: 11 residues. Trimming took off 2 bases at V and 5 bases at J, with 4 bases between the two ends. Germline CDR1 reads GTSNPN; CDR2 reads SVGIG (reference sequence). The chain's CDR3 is CAWSINNEQFF. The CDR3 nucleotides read TGTGCCTGGAGTATAAACAATGAGCAGTTCTTC.

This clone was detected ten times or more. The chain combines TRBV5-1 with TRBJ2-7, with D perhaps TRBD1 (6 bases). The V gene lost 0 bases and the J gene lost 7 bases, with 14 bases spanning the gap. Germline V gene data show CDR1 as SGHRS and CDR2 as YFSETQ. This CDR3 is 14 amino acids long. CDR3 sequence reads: CASSLARQGSEQYF. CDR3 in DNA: TGCGCCAGCAGCTTGGCCCGGCAGGGGTCGGAGCAGTACTTC.

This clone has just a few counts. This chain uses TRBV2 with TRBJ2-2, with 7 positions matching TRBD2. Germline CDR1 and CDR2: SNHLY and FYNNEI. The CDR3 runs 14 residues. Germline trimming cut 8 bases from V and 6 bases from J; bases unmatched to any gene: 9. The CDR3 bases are TGTGCCAGCGCACCCTGGGGAGGGGCCGGGGAGCTGTTTTTT. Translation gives CASAPWGGAGELFF.

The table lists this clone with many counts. CDR3 in DNA: TGTGCCTGGAGTGTATATCAGCAAGAGACCCAGTACTTC. Its translation is CAWSVYQQETQYF. The chain joins TRBV30 to TRBJ2-5; D gene ambiguous. The ends were cut back, 0 bases at V and 2 bases at J, with 7 bases in the middle. CDR1 is GTSNPN and CDR2 is SVGIG in the germline V gene (reference sequence). The CDR3 loop spans 13 amino acids.

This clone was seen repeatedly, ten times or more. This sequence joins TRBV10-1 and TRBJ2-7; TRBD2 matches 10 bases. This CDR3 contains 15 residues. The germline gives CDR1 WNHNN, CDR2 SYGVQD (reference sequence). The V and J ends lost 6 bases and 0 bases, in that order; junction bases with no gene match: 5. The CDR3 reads CASSDPSGGSYEQYF. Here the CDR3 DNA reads TGCGCCAGCAGCGACCCTAGCGGGGGCTCCTACGAGCAGTACTTC.

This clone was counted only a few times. The CDR3 protein is CASRQYRNTIYF. The CDR3 DNA follows: TGTGCCAGCAGGCAGTACCGAAACACCATATATTTT. The chain carries TRBV6-1 and TRBJ1-3; D unresolved. This CDR3 spans 12 amino acids. Trimming cost V 6 bases and J 5 bases, with 8 bases left between them. Per the germline V gene, CDR1 is MNHNS and CDR2 is SASEGT.

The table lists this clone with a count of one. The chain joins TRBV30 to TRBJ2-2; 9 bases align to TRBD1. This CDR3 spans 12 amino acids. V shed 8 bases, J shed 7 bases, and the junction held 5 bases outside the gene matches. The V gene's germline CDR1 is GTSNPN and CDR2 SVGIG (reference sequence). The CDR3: CAGGQGVGELFF. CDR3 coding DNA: TGTGCCGGGGGACAGGGTGTCGGGGAGCTGTTTTTT. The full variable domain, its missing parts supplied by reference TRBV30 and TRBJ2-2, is SQTIHQWPATLVQPVGSPLSLECTVEGTSNPNLYWYRQAAGRGLQLLFYSVGIGQISSEVPQNLSASRPQDRQFILSSKKLLLSDSGFYLCAGGQGVGELFFGEGSRLTVL.

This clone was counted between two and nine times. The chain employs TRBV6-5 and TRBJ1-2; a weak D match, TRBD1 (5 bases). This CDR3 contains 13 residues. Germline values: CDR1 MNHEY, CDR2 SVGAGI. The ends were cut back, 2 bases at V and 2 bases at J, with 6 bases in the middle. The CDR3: CASSYRDNYGYTF. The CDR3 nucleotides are TGTGCCAGCAGTTACCGGGACAACTATGGCTACACCTTC.

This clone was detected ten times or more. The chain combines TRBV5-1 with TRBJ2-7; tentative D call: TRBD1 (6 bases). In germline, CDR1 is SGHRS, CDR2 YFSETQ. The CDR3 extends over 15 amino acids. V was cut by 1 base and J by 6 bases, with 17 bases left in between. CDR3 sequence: CASSLMAGANGEQYF. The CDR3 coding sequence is TGCGCCAGCAGCTTGATGGCAGGGGCCAATGGCGAGCAGTACTTC.

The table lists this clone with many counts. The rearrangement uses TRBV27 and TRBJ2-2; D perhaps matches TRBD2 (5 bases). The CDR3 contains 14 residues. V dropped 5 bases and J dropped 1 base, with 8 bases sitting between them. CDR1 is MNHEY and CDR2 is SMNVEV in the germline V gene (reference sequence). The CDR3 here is CASSDGLNTGELFF. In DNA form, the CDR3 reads TGTGCCAGCAGTGACGGACTGAACACCGGGGAGCTGTTTTTT.

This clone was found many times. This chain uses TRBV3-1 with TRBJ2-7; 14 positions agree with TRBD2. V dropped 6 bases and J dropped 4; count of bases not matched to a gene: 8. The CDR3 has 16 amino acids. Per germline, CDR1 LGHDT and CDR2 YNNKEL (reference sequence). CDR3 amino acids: CASRPGTSGSTYEQYF. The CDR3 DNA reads TGTGCCAGCAGACCTGGGACTAGCGGGAGTACGTACGAGCAGTACTTC.

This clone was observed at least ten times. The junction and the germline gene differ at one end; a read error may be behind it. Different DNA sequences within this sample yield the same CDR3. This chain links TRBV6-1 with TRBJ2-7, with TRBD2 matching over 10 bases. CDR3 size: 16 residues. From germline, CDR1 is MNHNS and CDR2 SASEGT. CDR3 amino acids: CASSIGLAGEPYEQYF. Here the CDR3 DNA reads TGTGCCAGCAGCATTGGGCTAGCGGGAGAGCCCTATGAGCAGTACTTC.